This is a list of T cell receptor beta chains from one sample in a study of blood T cell repertoires in COVID-19. TCRdb keeps only in-frame clones here, not all; method: immunoSEQ multiplex PCR. The sample has 67,000 or so clones; 81% are singletons. The sample consisted of peripheral blood. These receptors were obtained from a woman between 70 and 85 years old with acute or convalescent COVID-19. CDR3s include the opening cysteine and the closing phenylalanine or tryptophan. Each record gives: D gene, clone size, V gene, CDR3 length, J gene, CDR3 DNA, CDR3 protein. A D gene is named only where the DNA matches it firmly. Clone size is not always given. Where it is, it says once, few, many or a class for expanded clones.

>TRBD1|few|TRBV10-1|13|TRBJ2-7
TGCGCCAGCAGTCGGGACAGCTACTACGAGCAGTACTTC
CASSRDSYYEQYF
>TRBD1|.|TRBV19|16|TRBJ1-6
TGTGCCAGTAGTACTTTCCACGGACAGGATAATTCACCCCTCCACTTT
CASSTFHGQDNSPLHF
>.|.|TRBV27|13|TRBJ2-3
TGTGCCAGCAGGTCGGGGTTCACAGATACGCAGTATTTT
CASRSGFTDTQYF
>TRBD1|.|TRBV5-1|14|TRBJ2-3
TGCGCCAGCAGATCGGAAGGGGGCCGAGATACGCAGTATTTT
CASRSEGGRDTQYF
>.|few|TRBV5-8|14|TRBJ1-1
TGTGCCCTCGTGCAGGGAGGAATGAACACTGAAGCTTTCTTT
CALVQGGMNTEAFF
>.|.|TRBV2|14|TRBJ2-5
TGTGCCAGCAACACACAGGGTTACCAAGAGACCCAGTACTTC
CASNTQGYQETQYF
>TRBD2|.|TRBV11-2|18|TRBJ2-1
TGTGCCAGCAGCTTAGACGCTAGCGGGATAGGCTCCTACAATGAGCAGTTCTTC
CASSLDASGIGSYNEQFF
>TRBD2|.|TRBV19|14|TRBJ2-1
TGTGCCAGCTTTAGCGGGGGCTCCTACAATGAGCAGTTCTTC
CASFSGGSYNEQFF
>.|.|TRBV4-2|11|TRBJ1-1
TGTGCCAGCAGCCAATCCGGGGGAGCTTTCTTT
CASSQSGGAFF
>.|few|TRBV18|15|TRBJ1-5
TGTGCCAGCTCACCCCTTCCCCAGGGTGATCAGCCCCAGCATTTT
CASSPLPQGDQPQHF
>TRBD1|.|TRBV27|14|TRBJ1-2
TGTGCCAGCAGTTCACAAGCGCAGGGGGCTGGCTACACCTTC
CASSSQAQGAGYTF
>.|.|TRBV19|12|TRBJ2-1
TGTGCCAGTAGTATCGGCCCCGCGGGGCAGTTCTTC
CASSIGPAGQFF
>.|few|TRBV7-9|13|TRBJ2-5
TGTGCCAGCAGCTTGAACGGGGGAGAGACCCAGTACTTC
CASSLNGGETQYF
>TRBD2|.|TRBV29-1|15|TRBJ2-5
TGCAGCGTTGAAGAGGCGGGGGGATACCAAGAGACCCAGTACTTC
CSVEEAGGYQETQYF
>.|.|TRBV18|14|TRBJ2-1
TGTGCCAGTCTTTTGGGGCAATTTCACAATGAGCAGTTCTTC
CASLLGQFHNEQFF
>TRBD1|few|TRBV28|16|TRBJ2-7
TGTGCCAGCAGTCCGTTGGGACAGCTCGTGAGCTACGAGCAGTACTTC
CASSPLGQLVSYEQYF
>TRBD1|once|TRBV5-4|16|TRBJ1-3
TGTGCCAGCAGCTTGGAACAGGGGGTGACTGGAAACACCATATATTTT
CASSLEQGVTGNTIYF
>TRBD2|.|TRBV5-1|14|TRBJ2-2
TGCGCCAGCAGGCCCGGGACTAGCATCGGGGAGCTGTTTTTT
CASRPGTSIGELFF
>TRBD1|.|TRBV28|14|TRBJ2-5
TGTGCCAGCAGAGAAACAGGGGGCGCGGAGACCCAGTACTTC
CASRETGGAETQYF
>.|.|TRBV27|11|TRBJ2-5
TGTGCCAGCACCCTCGGGGAGACCCAGTACTTC
CASTLGETQYF
>.|once|TRBV7-3|14|TRBJ2-5
TGTGCCAGCAGCTTATGGGGCGGCCAAGAGACCCAGTACTTC
CASSLWGGQETQYF
>.|.|TRBV4-3|13|TRBJ1-5
TGCGCCAGCAGCCAAGCGGGGGAGAGGCCCCAGCATTTT
CASSQAGERPQHF
>.|.|TRBV5-1|14|TRBJ1-1
TGCGCCAGCAGCCTGACCGGGGGGCTCGCTGAAGCTTTCTTT
CASSLTGGLAEAFF
>TRBD2|.|TRBV6-2/TRBV6-3|17|TRBJ2-3
TGTGCCAGCAGCTGGGGTCTACTAGCGCTTCGCACAGATACGCAGTATTTT
CASSWGLLALRTDTQYF
>TRBD2|.|TRBV13|17|TRBJ2-2
TGTGCCAGCAGCTCCGCTTCGACTAGCGGTAACACCGGGGAGCTGTTTTTT
CASSSASTSGNTGELFF
>TRBD2|.|TRBV3-1/TRBV3-2|18|TRBJ2-2
TGTGCCAGCAGCCAAGATCCGGGACTAGCGGAAAACACCGGGGAGCTGTTTTTT
CASSQDPGLAENTGELFF
>.|.|TRBV10-3|14|TRBJ1-5
TGTGCCATCAGTGAGAACGCTATCAATCAGCCCCAGCATTTT
CAISENAINQPQHF
>TRBD1|.|TRBV5-4|15|TRBJ2-7
TGTGCCAGCAGCACTCGTGGACAGGGGCTTTACGAGCAGTACTTC
CASSTRGQGLYEQYF
>.|.|TRBV2|14|TRBJ2-1
TGTGCCAGCAGAAGAAGCGGCCCCTACAATGAGCAGTTCTTC
CASRRSGPYNEQFF
>.|.|TRBV12-3/TRBV12-4|12|TRBJ2-7
TGTGCCAGCAGTCTTAGTACCTACGAGCAGTACTTC
CASSLSTYEQYF
>.|few|TRBV21-1|16|TRBJ1-4
TGTGCCAGCAGCAAAGATAATGGGGGACTATATGAAAAACTGTTTTTT
CASSKDNGGLYEKLFF
>.|.|TRBV12-3/TRBV12-4|13|TRBJ1-5
TGTGCCAGCACGAGGGCAGGGGACCAGCCCCAGCATTTT
CASTRAGDQPQHF
>.|.|TRBV5-4|11|TRBJ2-7
TGTGCCAGCAGCTTTGACTCGTTGCAGTACTTC
CASSFDSLQYF
>TRBD1|.|TRBV28|18|TRBJ2-3
TGTGCCAGCACACCTCTCCTGGGACAGGTGGGAACCACAGATACGCAGTATTTT
CASTPLLGQVGTTDTQYF
>.|.|TRBV28|12|TRBJ1-6
TGTGCCAGCCATCGCGGTAATTCACCCCTCCACTTT
CASHRGNSPLHF
>TRBD1|few|TRBV7-3|14|TRBJ2-7
TGTGCCAGCAGCTTAGGACAGGCCATGGGGGAGCAGTACTTC
CASSLGQAMGEQYF
>TRBD2|.|TRBV18|16|TRBJ2-5
TGTGCCAGCTCACCGGGACTAGCGGGGGGTCAAGAGACCCAGTACTTC
CASSPGLAGGQETQYF
>TRBD1|.|TRBV3-1/TRBV3-2|12|TRBJ1-1
TGTGCCAGCAGCCAAGGAAACAGGGGAGCTTTCTTT
CASSQGNRGAFF
>.|once|TRBV14|17|TRBJ2-3
TGTGCCAGCAGCCAAGTTACCGGGTACACTAGCACAGATACGCAGTATTTT
CASSQVTGYTSTDTQYF
>.|.|TRBV19|15|TRBJ1-4
TGTGCCAGTAGTCGAGCAGGGCCGGAAGGGGAAAAACTGTTTTTT
CASSRAGPEGEKLFF
>.|.|TRBV25-1|11|TRBJ2-3
TGTGCCAGCAGTGAGAGAGATACGCAGTATTTT
CASSERDTQYF
>.|.|TRBV4-3|21|TRBJ1-3
TGCGCCAGCAGCCAAGTGCCGGGCGGCAGTGGGGAGCTCTGGTTTCCTGACACCATATATTTT
CASSQVPGGSGELWFPDTIYF
>TRBD1|.|TRBV18|14|TRBJ2-3
TGTGCCAGCTCACCACAAGGGGGCCCAGATACGCAGTATTTT
CASSPQGGPDTQYF
>TRBD1|.|TRBV5-5|16|TRBJ1-2
TGTGCCAGCAGCTTGGGATGGACAGGGGCCAACTATGGCTACACCTTC
CASSLGWTGANYGYTF
>.|.|TRBV5-8|12|TRBJ2-3
TGTGCCAGCAGCGATAGCGCAGATACGCAGTATTTT
CASSDSADTQYF
>TRBD1|.|TRBV7-2|15|TRBJ1-5
TGTGCCAGCAGCTTAGGACAGGGAGAGGATCAGCCCCAGCATTTT
CASSLGQGEDQPQHF
>.|few|TRBV19|15|TRBJ1-6
TGTGCCAGCAACTCCCATACGGGGGGAAATTCACCCCTCCACTTT
CASNSHTGGNSPLHF
>.|.|TRBV6-5|13|TRBJ1-5
TGTGCCAGCACTGGCTCCCCACATCAGCCCCAGCATTTT
CASTGSPHQPQHF
>.|.|TRBV4-3|18|TRBJ1-6
TGCGCCAGCAGCCAAGATTACCGAGGGAGTGTAGATAATTCACCCCTCCACTTT
CASSQDYRGSVDNSPLHF
>TRBD2|.|TRBV3-1/TRBV3-2|16|TRBJ2-3
TGTGCCAGCAGCCTTCTAGCGGGAACTAGCACAGATACGCAGTATTTT
CASSLLAGTSTDTQYF
>.|.|TRBV19|13|TRBJ2-5
TGTGCCAGTAGTTCCTCCCTCCGGGAGACCCAGTACTTC
CASSSSLRETQYF
>TRBD1|.|TRBV7-2|15|TRBJ2-7
TGTGCCAGCAGCTCCAGCGGACAGGGTGGGTTCGAGCAGTACTTC
CASSSSGQGGFEQYF
>.|.|TRBV6-1|15|TRBJ1-5
TGTGCCAGCACCCAACTGAGCGGAAGCAATCAGCCCCAGCATTTT
CASTQLSGSNQPQHF
>TRBD1|.|TRBV7-9|17|TRBJ1-2
TGTGCCAGCAGCCACCGGGACAGGGGGAATTGGGACTATGGCTACACCTTC
CASSHRDRGNWDYGYTF
>TRBD2|.|TRBV29-1|13|TRBJ2-3
TGCAGCGCGGGGGGGAGGGGCACAGATACGCAGTATTTT
CSAGGRGTDTQYF
>.|.|TRBV7-2|17|TRBJ2-5
TGTGCCAGCAGCTTGGGTGGGGGGATTACTAACAAAGAGATCCAGTACTTC
CASSLGGGITNKEIQYF